These 27 T cell receptor beta chains were sequenced from one sample in a study of blood T cells in healthy people across ages. Primed by a sample-barcoded 5' primer and a J-beta primer mix, a second PCR proceeded for about 6 to 12 cycles. One entry per CDR3 protein, called by TCRdb with MiXCR from the 5' RACE reads. Of fewer than 2,000,000 distinct CDR3 sequences listed, roughly 32% were seen once; the top ten hold roughly 10%. The sample taken for sequencing was blood. Receptors were obtained from a woman aged 25-40 years in good health.

The V call is TRBV7-9, the J call TRBJ2-5; maybe TRBD2 (5 bases). In germline, CDR1 is SEHNR, CDR2 FQNEAQ (reference sequence). This CDR3 region has 13 residues. The germline V and J ends were trimmed by 5 bases and 3 bases, with 10 bases remaining between them. The CDR3 bases are TGTGCCAGCAGCCCGGACTTTAAAGAGACCCAGTACTTC. Protein sequence: CASSPDFKETQYF.

The chain employs TRBV18 and TRBJ2-1; 8 bases fit TRBD1. The CDR3 is made up of 16 amino acids. The germline gives CDR1 KGHSH, CDR2 LQKENI. V shed 4 bases, J shed 2 bases, and the junction held 7 bases outside the gene matches. CDR3 protein: CASSQGDRGPYNEQFF. CDR3 DNA: TGTGCCAGCTCACAAGGTGACAGGGGACCCTACAATGAGCAGTTCTTC.

The chain recombines TRBV6-5 with TRBJ1-5, with a tentative D call TRBD1 (5 bases). Deletions cut 2 bases from V and 0 bases from J, with 20 bases between. The CDR3 runs to 19 residues. Germline V gene sequence: CDR1 MNHEY, CDR2 SVGAGI. The CDR3 DNA follows: TGTGCCAGCAGTTACGGCAGGGTACCCGGGGTTTATAGCAATCAGCCCCAGCATTTT. Residues: CASSYGRVPGVYSNQPQHF.

This clonotype has a handful of counts. This chain connects TRBV4-1 to TRBJ1-4; 9 bases are a match to TRBD1. The CDR3 extends over 16 amino acids. V lost 1 base to trimming and J lost 8 bases; unmatched junction nucleotides: 8. CDR1 MGHRA and CDR2 YSYEKL come from the germline V gene. The DNA for the CDR3 is TGCGCCAGCAGCCAAGGACAGGGACAGGGCGGCGAAAAACTGTTTTTT. Its protein is CASSQGQGQGGEKLFF.

The chain combines TRBV20-1 with TRBJ2-1, with 11 bases aligning to TRBD2. CDR1 and CDR2 from the germline V gene are DFQATT and SNEGSKA (reference sequence). After removal of 0 bases from V and 9 bases from J, the junction contained 7 bases not matched to a gene. The CDR3 extends over 15 amino acids. The CDR3 spells CSARDLPSGGSEQFF. The CDR3 nucleotides read TGCAGTGCTAGAGATCTCCCTAGCGGGGGGTCTGAGCAGTTCTTC.

About this clonotype itself: The junction departs from germline at one end; a sequencing error may be responsible. The genes are TRBV18 and TRBJ1-1; 10 bases are a match to TRBD1. CDR3 length equals 13 residues. Germline V gene lookup returns CDR1 KGHSH and CDR2 LQKENI. The CDR3 nucleotides are TGTGTCAGCTCGACAGGGGGCAACACTGAAGCTTTCTTT. It is translated as CVSSTGGNTEAFF. Full variable domain (rest looked up from reference TRBV18 and TRBJ1-1): NAGVMQNPRHLVRRRGQEARLRCSPMKGHSHVYWYRQLPEEGLKFMVYLQKENIIDESGMPKERFSAEFPKEGPSILRIQQVVRGDSAAYFCVSSTGGNTEAFFGQGTRLTVV.

In this sample, this clonotype turned up once. J is TRBJ1-1 and V is TRBV10-3, with no clear D. The V gene lost 8 bases and the J gene lost 4 bases, with 14 bases spanning the gap. The CDR3 contains 13 residues. The germline V gene has CDR1 ENHRY and CDR2 SYGVKD. CDR3 residues: CAILEREGTEAFF. For the CDR3, the DNA is TGTGCCATCCTGGAGAGGGAGGGCACTGAAGCTTTCTTT.

This clonotype was counted between two and nine times. The chain uses TRBV9 and TRBJ2-1; D is unclear. Trimming removed 0 bases from V and 5 bases from J, with 12 bases in between. Germline CDR1 SGDLS, CDR2 YYNGEE. The CDR3 is 15 residues long. The CDR3 loop is CASSVVTQPHNEQFF. In DNA, the CDR3 is TGTGCCAGCAGCGTAGTGACTCAACCCCACAATGAGCAGTTCTTC.

The rearrangement links TRBV6-1 to TRBJ2-7; D possibly corresponds to TRBD1 (5 bases). Trimming removed 3 bases at V and 5 bases at J, with 14 bases between. The CDR3 consists of 14 residues. In germline, CDR1 is MNHNS, CDR2 SASEGT. The chain's CDR3 is CASSEDIEWNEQYF. CDR3 DNA: TGTGCCAGCAGTGAGGACATAGAATGGAACGAGCAGTACTTC.

The chain combines TRBV20-1 with TRBJ1-1; no firm D call. Germline loops: CDR1 DFQATT, CDR2 SNEGSKA (reference sequence). Trimming stripped 0 bases from V and 0 bases from J, with 8 bases between. The CDR3 consists of 14 residues. Here the CDR3 DNA reads TGCAGTGCTAGAGATAACAGTTTGAACACTGAAGCTTTCTTT. Its protein is CSARDNSLNTEAFF.

This clonotype was counted a few times. CDR3 nucleotides: TGCAGTGCTCCCAGTTGGATCTCAACAGATACGCAGTATTTT. As protein: CSAPSWISTDTQYF. The chain carries TRBV20-1 and TRBJ2-3; D is unresolved. The length of the CDR3 is 14 residues. Germline V gene data show CDR1 as DFQATT and CDR2 as SNEGSKA (reference sequence). The germline V and J ends were trimmed by 5 bases and 3 bases, with 15 bases remaining between them.

The chain couples TRBV20-1 to TRBJ2-1; 7 nucleotides line up with TRBD2. The CDR3 runs 15 residues. Trimming removed 6 bases from V and 3 bases from J; junction bases left unmatched: 11. Germline V gene data show CDR1 as DFQATT and CDR2 as SNEGSKA (reference sequence). The CDR3 is CSAPGTTSGYNEQFF. In DNA form, the CDR3 reads TGCAGTGCCCCTGGGACTACCTCTGGCTACAATGAGCAGTTCTTC.

The count of this clonotype is one. The rearrangement uses TRBV5-1 and TRBJ1-2; D uncertain. Germline CDR1 reads SGHRS; CDR2 reads YFSETQ. V was shortened by 5 bases and J by 4 bases, with 15 bases between the two germline ends. The CDR3 runs to 14 residues. CDR3 in amino acids: CASRPRVDSYGYTF. In DNA form, the CDR3 reads TGCGCCAGCAGGCCTAGGGTAGATAGCTATGGCTACACCTTC.

V usage is TRBV6-6 and J usage is TRBJ1-1; TRBD1 is a possible D gene (5 bases). CDR3 length equals 14 residues. V lost 5 bases and J 4 bases, leaving 14 bases between the germline ends. CDR1 MNHNY and CDR2 SVGAGI come from the germline V gene (reference sequence). The CDR3 loop is CASSAVTGPTEAFF. CDR3 sequence (DNA): TGTGCCAGCAGTGCCGTGACGGGACCCACTGAAGCTTTCTTT.

This clonotype occurred a few times. This chain connects TRBV10-3 to TRBJ2-3; D is undetermined. Germline values: CDR1 ENHRY, CDR2 SYGVKD. This CDR3 spans 15 amino acids. V lost 0 bases and J lost 1, with 8 bases in between. CDR3 residues: CAISESNPGTDTQYF. CDR3 coding DNA: TGTGCCATCAGTGAGTCGAATCCTGGCACAGATACGCAGTATTTT.

This clonotype was picked up a small number of times. The rearrangement links TRBV29-1 to TRBJ2-3; tentative D call: TRBD2 (5 bases). This CDR3 region has 14 residues. The germline V gene encodes CDR1 SQVTM and CDR2 ANQGSEA. With 3 bases removed from V and 1 base from J, the gap between germline ends came to 11 bases. CDR3 DNA sequence: TGCAGCGTTGACCGGCGGGCTGGCACAGATACGCAGTATTTT. This translates into CSVDRRAGTDTQYF.

The chain has TRBV3-1 and TRBJ1-1; the D is unclear. V dropped 5 bases and J dropped 0 bases, with 13 bases sitting between them. The germline V gene has CDR1 LGHDT and CDR2 YNNKEL (reference sequence). This CDR3 spans 15 amino acids. As DNA, the CDR3 is TGTGCCAGCAGCATTTGGGGTACGTTGAACACTGAAGCTTTCTTT. It encodes CASSIWGTLNTEAFF.

This clonotype was observed a handful of times. V gene TRBV4-1 combines with J gene TRBJ1-4; D unresolved. Germline loops: CDR1 MGHRA, CDR2 YSYEKL. The CDR3 totals 13 residues. Trimming took off 1 base at V and 8 bases at J, with 8 bases between the two ends. CDR3 sequence (DNA): TGCGCCAGCAGCCAAGCCCCCCGGGAAAAACTGTTTTTT. It yields the protein CASSQAPREKLFF.

This chain joins TRBV5-1 and TRBJ2-3; 8 nucleotides match TRBD2. In germline, CDR1 is SGHRS, CDR2 YFSETQ. The CDR3 is 16 amino acids. V trimming: 5 bases; J trimming: 4 bases; junction bases outside the gene matches: 12. This chain's CDR3 is CASRIDPGLVADTQYF. The CDR3 DNA reads TGCGCCAGCAGGATAGACCCGGGACTAGTAGCAGATACGCAGTATTTT.

The rearrangement uses TRBV5-1 and TRBJ2-3, with D tentatively TRBD1 or TRBD2 (5 bases each). Germline CDR1 SGHRS, CDR2 YFSETQ. The CDR3 loop spans 14 amino acids. With 4 bases removed from V and 6 bases from J, the gap between germline ends came to 15 bases. CDR3 sequence: CASSPNQGVDTQYF. CDR3 DNA sequence: TGCGCCAGCAGCCCAAATCAGGGAGTGGATACGCAGTATTTT.

This clonotype occurred once. This chain connects TRBV16 to TRBJ1-2, with D unresolved. The germline CDR1 and CDR2 sequences are KGHSY and FQNENV. Trimming took off 4 bases at V and 7 bases at J, with 10 bases between the two ends. The CDR3 sequence is 12 residues long. DNA for the CDR3: TGTGCCAGCAGCCGAGGTGCCGGTGGCTACACCTTC. Its protein is CASSRGAGGYTF.

V gene TRBV10-2 combines with J gene TRBJ2-7; 11 nucleotides agree with TRBD2. This CDR3 comprises 16 residues. After removal of 0 bases from V and 2 bases from J, the junction contained 3 bases not matched to a gene. Germline CDR1 WSHSY, CDR2 SAAADI. The CDR3 reads CASSESTSGATYEQYF. CDR3 coding DNA: TGCGCCAGCAGTGAGTCGACTAGCGGGGCCACCTACGAGCAGTACTTC.

The DNA of the CDR3 is TGCGCCAGCAGCTTGGGAGCGGCCACCTGGGAAAAACTGTTTTTT. Protein product: CASSLGAATWEKLFF. This chain links TRBV5-1 with TRBJ1-4, with unresolved D. Germline values: CDR1 SGHRS, CDR2 YFSETQ. Between the trimmed V and J ends, which lost 0 bases and 8 bases, there was a span of 14 bases. CDR3 length equals 15 residues.

This clonotype was seen once. The chain uses TRBV20-1 and TRBJ2-1; 12 bases align to TRBD2. The V segment lost 6 bases and the J segment 0 bases; nucleotides outside the gene matches: 9. Germline values: CDR1 DFQATT, CDR2 SNEGSKA (reference sequence). The CDR3 runs to 17 residues. Here the CDR3 reads CSAPGTSGSGSYNEQFF. In DNA form, the CDR3 reads TGCAGTGCCCCGGGGACTAGCGGGTCTGGCTCCTACAATGAGCAGTTCTTC.

This clonotype was picked up a small number of times. The chain employs TRBV20-1 and TRBJ2-7; D gene ambiguous. From germline, CDR1 is DFQATT and CDR2 SNEGSKA (reference sequence). Trimming removed 0 bases at V and 5 bases at J, with 11 bases between. This CDR3 comprises 13 residues. The CDR3 bases are TGCAGTGCTAGAGAGCAGGTTAAGGACGAGCAGTACTTC. The encoded protein is CSAREQVKDEQYF.

Comment on this clonotype: The CDR3 carries no conserved terminal phenylalanine or tryptophan, so it likely arises from a read error. This chain joins TRBV3-1 and TRBJ2-5; 12 bases map to TRBD2. This CDR3 comprises 15 residues. Germline CDR1 LGHDT, CDR2 YNNKEL (reference sequence). The V and J ends lost 6 bases and 5 bases, in that order; junction bases with no gene match: 7. The CDR3 loop reads CASRRTSGASETQYC. As DNA, the CDR3 is TGTGCCAGCAGGCGGACTAGCGGGGCTTCCGAGACCCAGTACTGC.

There are a few counts of this clonotype. The chain uses TRBV24-1 and TRBJ2-3; possible D gene TRBD1, 6 bases. Per germline, CDR1 KGHDR and CDR2 SFDVKD. This CDR3 has 14 amino acids. The V and J ends lost 5 bases and 3 bases respectively, with 11 bases between them. CDR3 sequence (DNA): TGTGCCACCAGTGGTACAGGGAAGACAGATACGCAGTATTTT. The encoded protein is CATSGTGKTDTQYF.